This record covers a single TCR beta chain. Its antigen is unidentified. Produced via immunoSEQ multiplex PCR; TCRdb's table is partial and in-frame only. The sample carries approximately 300,000 clones, 86% recorded once. The data are from a study of cytomegalovirus exposure and HLA in healthy donors. Study results and caveats: Generally TCR sequences proved uncommon, though certain public TCRs appeared in numerous donors.

The length of the CDR3 is 14 residues. Per germline, CDR1 LNHDA and CDR2 SQIVND (reference sequence). The V end was cut by 3 bases, the J end by 5 bases, with 14 bases between. Specimen: PBMCs. This receptor was taken from a woman aged 18 to 35 in good health and CMV-seronegative. The rearrangement links TRBV19 to TRBJ2-7; a possible D gene is TRBD2 (5 bases). The CDR3 DNA reads TGTGCCAGTAGTATCGAGGGCGGCCCCAACGAGCAGTACTTC. Protein product: CASSIEGGPNEQYF.